This TCR beta chain emerged from a study of cytomegalovirus exposure and HLA in healthy donors. In the study overall: Earlier results showed 117 million unique TCR beta sequences derived from approximately 180 million T cells.

The PCR was carried out with 60 Vbeta primers and 13 Jbeta primers. Repertoires were generated with immunoSEQ multiplex PCR, while TCRdb's copy carries only in-frame clones and drops some. The sample contains about 190,000 clones, roughly 77% of which appear only once. A few counts support this clone. Sequenced sample: PBMCs. This sequence originates from a woman in her 30s in good health and CMV-seropositive.

The CDR3 is CASSSRGSGANVLTF. CDR3 DNA: TGTGCCAGCAGCTCCAGGGGTTCTGGGGCCAACGTCCTGACTTTC. The chain recombines TRBV9 with TRBJ2-6; a possible D gene is TRBD1 (6 bases). Trimming removed 4 bases at V and 1 base at J, with 9 bases between. This CDR3 region has 15 residues. Germline CDR1 is SGDLS and CDR2 is YYNGEE.